This T cell receptor beta chain originates from a study of a mutant IDH1 vaccine in newly diagnosed glioma. In the study overall: Patients had eight vaccinations, in weeks 1, 3, 5, 7, 11, 15, 19 and 23. Either 4-6 weeks after radiotherapy alone or alongside temozolomide, vaccination was begun. Radiotherapy, temozolomide, or both had been given previously, and both were given to most.

Notes on this clone: Its target is not known.

Sample time point: week 5, during vaccination. The study gave 300 ug of mutant IDH1 20-mer peptide per vaccine dose, with topical imiquimod. Data came from immunoSEQ multiplex PCR; TCRdb stores just in-frame clones and leaves some out. The table records roughly 30,000 clones, more than 80% of them present only once. Study-wide results and caveats: Vaccination induced immune responses in around 95% of patients.

The V and J ends lost 3 bases and 1 base respectively, with 7 bases between them. Germline CDR1 reads LNHDA; CDR2 reads SQIVND (reference sequence). The CDR3 covers 14 residues. This sequence originates from a man aged 18 to 29 with glioma. The sequencing used PBMCs, collected from a glioma patient whose treatment included an IDH1 peptide vaccine. V usage is TRBV19 and J usage is TRBJ1-5, with no clear D. CDR3 sequence reads: CASSIPASNQPQHF. The CDR3 bases are TGTGCCAGTAGTATCCCAGCAAGCAATCAGCCCCAGCATTTT.